A selection of T cell receptor beta chains follows, all from one sample in a study of cytomegalovirus exposure and HLA in healthy donors. The protocol was immunoSEQ multiplex PCR, while the TCRdb copy is restricted to in-frame clones and leaves out a portion. Of about 120,000 clones in the sample, less than 10% were seen once. The material sequenced was PBMCs. The receptors come from a woman aged 40-49 years in good health and CMV-seropositive. The CDR3 runs from the conserved cysteine through the conserved F or W. Fields, in order: V gene, CDR3 protein.

>TRBV9
CASSDPLTGISGNTIYF
>TRBV5-1
CASSLDGGRGSLEQYF
>TRBV7-9
CASSLAGRGGTDTQYF
>TRBV5-1
CASSPTFGSYNEQFF
>TRBV19
CASSKGQLRVYEQYF
>TRBV5-4
CASSLKYGTSSPNDQETQYF
>TRBV10-2
CASSEFDRSNTEAFF
>TRBV9
CASSVDGSNQPQHF
>TRBV19
CASSAGAGTTYEQYF
>TRBV5-6
CASSRGTWETQYF